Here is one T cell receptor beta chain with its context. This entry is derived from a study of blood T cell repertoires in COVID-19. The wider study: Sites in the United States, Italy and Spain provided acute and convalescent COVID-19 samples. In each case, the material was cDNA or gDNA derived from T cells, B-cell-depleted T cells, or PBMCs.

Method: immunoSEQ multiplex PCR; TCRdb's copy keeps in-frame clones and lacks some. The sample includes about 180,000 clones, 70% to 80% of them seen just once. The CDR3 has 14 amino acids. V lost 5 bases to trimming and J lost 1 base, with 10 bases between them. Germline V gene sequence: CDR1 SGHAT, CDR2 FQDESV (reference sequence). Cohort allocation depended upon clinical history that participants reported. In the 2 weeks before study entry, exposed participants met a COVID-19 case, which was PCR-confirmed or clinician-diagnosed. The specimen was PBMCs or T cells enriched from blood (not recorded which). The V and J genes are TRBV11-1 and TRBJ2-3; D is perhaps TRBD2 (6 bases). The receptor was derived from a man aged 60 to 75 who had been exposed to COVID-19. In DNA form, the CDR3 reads TGTGCCAGCAGCGCCCGGGAGCGCACAGATACGCAGTATTTT. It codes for CASSARERTDTQYF.